These 29 T cell receptor beta chains share one sample of origin, sequenced in a study of PD-1 blockade in classical Hodgkin lymphoma (dated by TCRdb to the early 2020s). Read against the paper, the sample's time point label means: cycle 4 day 1 (C4D1), after more than five weeks of nivolumab. Every trial patient had relapsed after autologous stem cell transplantation, and cohorts A, B and C differed in prior brentuximab vedotin exposure. Library prep was done by the immunoSEQ multiplex PCR assay. Imported from immuneACCESS, the table was reduced by TCRdb to in-frame sequences with V and J called. These copies leave out some clones; in studies compared against another copy, an unresolved V gene accounts for under half, and the cause of the remainder is not known. Counted in this sample were some 24,000 clones; 72% of them appeared once. The ten largest clones capture about 32% of the sample. Sequenced material: peripheral blood mononuclear cells (PBMCs), taken before the fourth cycle of nivolumab. All receptors come from a human donor with classical Hodgkin lymphoma.

The rearrangement links TRBV28 to TRBJ1-2; TRBD1 might be the D (5 bases). Germline V gene lookup returns CDR1 MDHEN and CDR2 SYDVKM. The CDR3 has 13 residues. V lost 4 bases to trimming and J lost 4 bases, with 10 bases between them. The CDR3 sequence is CASSSGAAYGYTF. The CDR3 bases are TGTGCCAGCAGTTCCGGGGCAGCCTATGGCTACACCTTC.

The gene calls are TRBV10-2 and TRBJ1-6; D is possibly TRBD1 (5 bases). V lost 4 bases to trimming and J lost 7 bases, with 14 bases between them. The CDR3 consists of 15 residues. CDR1 WSHSY and CDR2 SAAADI come from the germline V gene. The CDR3 DNA reads TGCGCCAGCAGTGGGGACGGGCGTCGGAATTCACCCCTCCACTTT. This translates into CASSGDGRRNSPLHF.

V gene TRBV5-1 combines with J gene TRBJ1-6, with D perhaps TRBD1 (5 bases). From germline, CDR1 is SGHRS and CDR2 YFSETQ. CDR3 size: 13 residues. V shed 9 bases and J shed 10 bases, with 17 bases lying between them. Here the CDR3 reads CATRGGEQSPLHF. The CDR3 nucleotides read TGCGCCACCCGCGGGGGAGAGCAATCACCCCTCCACTTT. The variable domain in full, completed from reference TRBV5-1 and TRBJ1-6, reads KAGVTQTPRYLIKTRGQQVTLSCSPISGHRSVSWYQQTPGQGLQFLFEYFSETQRNKGNFPGRFSGRQFSNSRSEMNVSTLELGDSALYLCATRGGEQSPLHFGNGTRLTVT.

V gene TRBV7-6 combines with J gene TRBJ1-2; D gene unclear. CDR1 is SGHVS, CDR2 FNYEAQ, per germline. Trimming cost V 0 bases and J 4 bases, with 9 bases left between them. CDR3 length: 14 amino acids. Here the CDR3 reads CASSLAAGFYGYTF. For the CDR3, the DNA is TGTGCCAGCAGCTTAGCCGCGGGGTTCTATGGCTACACCTTC.

The rearrangement joins TRBV28 to TRBJ2-1; 11 nucleotides match TRBD1. CDR1 and CDR2 from the germline V gene are MDHEN and SYDVKM. The CDR3 has 15 residues. The V gene end was trimmed by 8 bases and the J gene end by 8 bases; junction bases not matched to a gene: 11. In DNA, the CDR3 is TGTGCCAGCGGGTTTACCGGGACAGGGGGTGATGAGCAGTTCTTC. It encodes CASGFTGTGGDEQFF.

The V and J genes are TRBV29-1 and TRBJ2-5; 11 nucleotides match TRBD1. The CDR3 runs 14 residues. J gave up 5 bases and V 7 bases, and 9 bases lay outside the gene matches. Germline values: CDR1 SQVTM, CDR2 ANQGSEA. The CDR3 loop is CSARDRGVRETQYF. In nucleotides, the CDR3 is TGCAGCGCGCGGGACAGGGGGGTTAGGGAGACCCAGTACTTC.

This clone turned up a few times. The CDR3 protein is CASSYAENYGYTF. The CDR3 DNA follows: TGTGCCAGCAGCTATGCAGAGAACTATGGCTACACCTTC. The gene calls are TRBV7-2 and TRBJ1-2; D not certain. Trimming removed 4 bases at V and 2 bases at J, with 8 bases between. CDR1 is SGHTA, CDR2 FQGNSA, per germline. The CDR3 runs to 13 residues. Together with reference TRBV7-2 and TRBJ1-2, the CDR3 gives the full variable domain: GAGVSQSPSNKVTEKGKDVELRCDPISGHTALYWYRQSLGQGLEFLIYFQGNSAPDKSGLPSDRFSAERTGGSVSTLTIQRTQQEDSAVYLCASSYAENYGYTFGSGTRLTVV.

The rearrangement links TRBV14 to TRBJ2-7, with D maybe TRBD1 (5 bases). The CDR3 consists of 14 residues. V lost 1 base and J lost 5, with 12 bases in between. The germline V gene has CDR1 SGHDN and CDR2 FVKESK. CDR3: CASSQGSGSNEQYV. CDR3 nucleotide sequence: TGTGCCAGCAGCCAAGGGTCAGGGTCGAACGAGCAGTACGTC.

The J gene is TRBJ2-1, the V gene TRBV30; D call uncertain. Germline V CDR1 and CDR2: GTSNPN, SVGIG (reference sequence). The CDR3 totals 13 residues. The V gene lost 3 bases and the J gene lost 4 bases, with 10 bases spanning the gap. CDR3 DNA sequence: TGTGCCTGGAGCACTGGCGGTTACAATGAGCAGTTCTTC. Its translation: CAWSTGGYNEQFF.

This clone was seen just once. The chain recombines TRBV5-4 with TRBJ2-5; D gene uncertain. CDR3 length: 15 amino acids. Trimming took off 4 bases at V and 1 base at J, with 14 bases between the two ends. The germline V gene has CDR1 SGHNT and CDR2 YYREEE (reference sequence). The CDR3 nucleotides read TGTGCCAGCAGCGCCGGGTCTCGCTTCCAAGAGACCCAGTACTTC. Translated: CASSAGSRFQETQYF.

The chain carries TRBV7-2 and TRBJ2-4; D might be TRBD2 (6 bases). V shed 8 bases and J shed 1 base, with 12 bases lying between them. The CDR3 is 14 amino acids. Per the germline V gene, CDR1 is SGHTA and CDR2 is FQGNSA. CDR3 sequence: CASGVLAAKNIQYF. CDR3 nucleotides: TGTGCCAGCGGCGTGCTAGCGGCCAAAAACATTCAGTACTTC.

The chain recombines TRBV29-1 with TRBJ1-4, with TRBD1 matching over 7 bases. V gave up 6 bases and J gave up 0 bases; unmatched junction bases: 13. Germline CDR1 is SQVTM and CDR2 is ANQGSEA. The CDR3 totals 17 residues. In DNA form, the CDR3 reads TGCAGCGTAACTGAACCGGGACAGATTGCAACTAATGAAAAACTGTTTTTT. This encodes CSVTEPGQIATNEKLFF.

This clone was seen more than once but under ten times. The chain employs TRBV7-2 and TRBJ1-6; no reliable D call. The V and J ends lost 8 bases and 9 bases respectively, with 23 bases between them. Germline values: CDR1 SGHTA, CDR2 FQGNSA. The CDR3 is made up of 16 amino acids. In nucleotides, the CDR3 is TGTGCCAGCGCTATAGGGCGGGGAATGGAGCCTTCACCCCTCCACTTT. Translated: CASAIGRGMEPSPLHF.

V and J are TRBV6-1 and TRBJ2-7; D is unresolved. Germline assignment: CDR1 MNHNS and CDR2 SASEGT. The germline V and J ends were trimmed by 5 bases and 1 base, with 9 bases remaining between them. The CDR3 sequence is 13 residues long. Written as DNA, the CDR3 is TGTGCCAGCAGTTCCAGTACTTCCTACGAGCAGTACTTC. Residues: CASSSSTSYEQYF.

This chain links TRBV19 with TRBJ1-1; a possible D gene is TRBD1 (5 bases). Germline CDR1 reads LNHDA; CDR2 reads SQIVND (reference sequence). The CDR3 sequence is 15 residues long. Deletions cut 3 bases from V and 5 bases from J, with 16 bases between. This chain's CDR3 is CASSMSSGGRTEAFF. As DNA, the CDR3 is TGTGCCAGTAGTATGTCTTCGGGGGGGAGGACTGAAGCTTTCTTT.

The genes are TRBV6-6 and TRBJ2-2; the match to TRBD2 covers 8 bases. This CDR3 region has 14 residues. Germline V gene data show CDR1 as MNHNY and CDR2 as SVGAGI (reference sequence). V was pared by 6 bases and J by 7 bases, with 7 bases of the junction left unmatched. The DNA of the CDR3 is TGTGCCAGCAGACCCGGGACTAGGGGCGGGGAGCTGTTTTTT. Its translation is CASRPGTRGGELFF.

The DNA for the CDR3 is TGTGCCAGCAGTGTAGCGGGGGGGCTGAATGAGCAGTTCTTC. This translates into CASSVAGGLNEQFF. This chain connects TRBV6-4 to TRBJ2-1; TRBD2 agrees at 11 bases. CDR3 size: 14 residues. The trim removed 4 bases at V and 7 bases at J, leaving 3 bases unmatched. Germline V gene data show CDR1 as MRHNA and CDR2 as SNTAGT.

This sequence joins TRBV18 and TRBJ1-1, with TRBD1 identical over 7 bases. CDR1 is KGHSH, CDR2 LQKENI, per germline. The V and J ends lost 6 bases and 3 bases, in that order; junction bases with no gene match: 7. CDR3 size: 14 residues. CDR3 sequence: CASSLTGSDTEAFF. The CDR3 DNA is TGTGCCAGCTCCCTGACAGGGAGCGACACTGAAGCTTTCTTT.

A few counts support this clone. The V call is TRBV7-8, the J call TRBJ1-4; D might be TRBD1 (5 bases). V was shortened by 2 bases and J by 10 bases, with 17 bases between the two germline ends. The CDR3 length is 15 residues. Germline V gives CDR1 SGHVS, CDR2 FQNEAQ. As DNA, the CDR3 is TGTGCCAGCAGCTTACGACATGGAGGGGCAGCAAAACTGTTTTTT. Protein: CASSLRHGGAAKLFF.

The CDR3: CASSGLSASTDTQYF. In DNA, the CDR3 is TGTGCCAGCAGCGGACTTTCTGCTAGCACAGATACGCAGTATTTT. V gene TRBV2 combines with J gene TRBJ2-3, with D possibly TRBD2 on 5 matching bases. The CDR3 length is 15 residues. Per germline, CDR1 SNHLY and CDR2 FYNNEI. Trimming pared 6 bases from V and 0 bases from J, leaving 13 bases between.

J is TRBJ1-2 and V is TRBV6-6; 8 bases are shared with TRBD1. Germline trimming cut 6 bases from V and 8 bases from J; bases unmatched to any gene: 8. There are 13 residues in the CDR3. Germline CDR1 reads MNHNY; CDR2 reads SVGAGI (reference sequence). CDR3: CASSRTGNAGYTF. The CDR3 bases are TGTGCCAGCAGCCGGACAGGGAATGCCGGCTACACCTTC.

This clone was seen a handful of times. This chain links TRBV9 with TRBJ1-1; 7 bases are shared with TRBD1. V shed 4 bases and J 4 bases; nucleotides not matched to a gene: 4. The CDR3 runs 13 residues. Germline assignment: CDR1 SGDLS and CDR2 YYNGEE. This CDR3 reads CASSPGGVTEAFF. The CDR3 nucleotides read TGTGCCAGCAGCCCAGGGGGGGTCACTGAAGCTTTCTTT.

The chain couples TRBV6-6 to TRBJ1-6; D is possibly TRBD1 (6 bases). Germline CDR1 reads MNHNY; CDR2 reads SVGAGI (reference sequence). The CDR3 runs to 14 residues. V lost 0 bases and J 12 bases, leaving 12 bases between the germline ends. This CDR3 is CASSYSTGGGPLHF. DNA of the CDR3: TGTGCCAGCAGTTACTCGACAGGCGGAGGACCCCTCCACTTT.

The chain has TRBV7-6 and TRBJ1-1; TRBD1 aligns across 7 bases. The CDR3 totals 14 residues. The trim removed 5 bases at V and 6 bases at J, leaving 9 bases unmatched. The germline CDR1 and CDR2 sequences are SGHVS and FNYEAQ. This chain's CDR3 is CASSRRTGRAEAFF. DNA for the CDR3: TGTGCCAGCAGCCGCCGGACAGGAAGGGCTGAAGCTTTCTTT.

A few counts support this clone. This chain links TRBV28 with TRBJ2-7; D possibly corresponds to TRBD1 (6 bases). V was cut by 5 bases and J by 2 bases, with 19 bases left in between. The CDR3 spans 16 residues. The germline V gene encodes CDR1 MDHEN and CDR2 SYDVKM. This CDR3 is CASSTKQGFKAYEQYV. As DNA, the CDR3 is TGTGCCAGCAGTACGAAACAGGGTTTTAAGGCCTACGAGCAGTACGTC.

J is TRBJ2-7 and V is TRBV11-2; D might be TRBD1 (6 bases). With 2 bases removed from V and 4 bases from J, the gap between germline ends came to 15 bases. From germline, CDR1 is SGHAT and CDR2 FQNNGV. CDR3 length equals 15 residues. In DNA, the CDR3 is TGTGCCAGCAGCTTACTTTCGGGACAAAATTACGAGCAGTACTTC. Encoded protein: CASSLLSGQNYEQYF.

The J gene is TRBJ2-2, the V gene TRBV27; tentatively, D is TRBD2 (5 bases). This CDR3 is built from 14 residues. V shed 2 bases and J shed 4 bases, with 8 bases lying between them. Germline V gene data show CDR1 as MNHEY and CDR2 as SMNVEV (reference sequence). DNA for the CDR3: TGTGCCAGCAGTTTAACTAGAATCACCGGGGAGCTGTTTTTT. It translates to CASSLTRITGELFF.

The rearrangement joins TRBV6-4 to TRBJ1-6; a weak D match, TRBD1 (6 bases). Germline CDR1 is MRHNA and CDR2 is SNTAGT. The CDR3 is made up of 15 amino acids. Trimming left V 6 bases short and J 8 bases short, with 17 bases between. CDR3: CASRELRGVDSPLHF. CDR3 in DNA: TGTGCCAGCAGGGAACTCAGGGGAGTGGATTCACCCCTCCACTTT.

The gene calls are TRBV11-2 and TRBJ1-1, with D tentatively TRBD1 (5 bases). The CDR3 is 14 amino acids. CDR1 is SGHAT, CDR2 FQNNGV, per germline. V was clipped by 2 bases and J by 2 bases, with 9 bases between them. The CDR3 is CASSLTRDNTEAFF. The CDR3 region has the DNA TGTGCCAGCAGCTTAACACGGGACAACACTGAAGCTTTCTTT.